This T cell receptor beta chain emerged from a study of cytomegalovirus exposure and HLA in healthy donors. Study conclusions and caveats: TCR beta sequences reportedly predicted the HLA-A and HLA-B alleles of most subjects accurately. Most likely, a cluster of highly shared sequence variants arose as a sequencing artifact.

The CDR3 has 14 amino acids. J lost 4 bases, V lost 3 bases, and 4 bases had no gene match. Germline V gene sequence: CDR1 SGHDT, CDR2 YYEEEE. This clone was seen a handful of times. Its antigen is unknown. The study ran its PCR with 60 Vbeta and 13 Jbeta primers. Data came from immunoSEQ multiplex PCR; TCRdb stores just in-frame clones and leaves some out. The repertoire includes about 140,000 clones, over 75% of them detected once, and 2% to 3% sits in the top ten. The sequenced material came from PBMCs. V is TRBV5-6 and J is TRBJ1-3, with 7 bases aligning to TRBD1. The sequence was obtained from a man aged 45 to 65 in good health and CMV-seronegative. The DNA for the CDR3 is TGTGCCAGCAGCTGGACGACAGGGGGAAACACCATATATTTT. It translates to CASSWTTGGNTIYF.